This T cell receptor beta chain is drawn from a study of T cell changes during pregnancy in multiple sclerosis. Sequencing used immunoSEQ multiplex PCR; TCRdb keeps in-frame clones, though not all of them. Here the sample spans some 37,000 clones, around 94% being singletons. The ends lost 0 bases at V and 5 bases at J; junction bases unmatched: 2. There are 16 residues in the CDR3. Germline V gene sequence: CDR1 LNHDA, CDR2 SQIVND (reference sequence). Sequences were obtained from PBMCs (not recorded whether the cells were cultured). The TCR comes from a female donor with multiple sclerosis, enrolled in a pregnancy study. The chain couples TRBV19 to TRBJ2-4, with TRBD2 matching over 12 bases. The CDR3 reads CASSIELAGGQNIQYF. CDR3 nucleotides: TGTGCCAGTAGTATAGAACTAGCGGGAGGCCAAAACATTCAGTACTTC.